The 32 T cell receptor beta chains reported below all come from one sample, sequenced in a study of regulatory T cells in long-lasting Graves disease. Arm-PCR of CDR3 regions and iRepertoire HTBI primers were the basis on which TCR beta libraries were built. TCRdb passed the multiplex PCR reads through MiXCR, listing each CDR3 protein once. The sample consists of 300,000 to 400,000 distinct CDR3 sequences, around 15% of them appearing once. Described time point: newly diagnosed GD, antithyroid drugs for less than 3 months. From PBMCs, RNA was extracted and then used to make the TCR library. Separately, the same data were catalogued under a study of T cells in Graves' hyperthyroidism and ophthalmopathy.

The source material was peripheral blood mononuclear cells (PBMCs), sampled at new diagnosis, from a patient treated with antithyroid drugs. These receptors all come from a man in his forties with Graves disease.

This clonotype was picked up many times. The CDR3 sequence: CASSQARTPRRTDTQYF. In DNA form, the CDR3 reads TGTGCCAGCAGCCAAGCCCGGACACCCCGCCGCACAGATACGCAGTATTTT. V gene TRBV3-1 combines with J gene TRBJ2-3; tentatively, D is TRBD1 (5 bases). V was trimmed by 1 base and J by 1 base, leaving 15 bases between them. CDR1 and CDR2 from the germline V gene are LGHDT and YNNKEL (reference sequence). CDR3 size: 17 residues.

The chain employs TRBV7-9 and TRBJ1-6; D unresolved. Germline V lookup: CDR1 SEHNR, CDR2 FQNEAQ (reference sequence). V was pared by 0 bases and J by 6 bases, with 12 bases between. The CDR3 spans 16 residues. The CDR3 reads CASSLAGSRLNSPLHF. Written as DNA, the CDR3 is TGTGCCAGCAGCTTAGCGGGTTCACGGCTTAATTCACCCCTCCACTTT.

This clonotype was recorded at least ten times. The chain is built from TRBV5-1 and TRBJ1-5, with D perhaps TRBD1 (5 bases). V gave up 0 bases and J gave up 3 bases, with 13 bases separating them. Per germline, CDR1 SGHRS and CDR2 YFSETQ. The CDR3 is made up of 16 amino acids. The CDR3 coding sequence is TGCGCCAGCAGCTTGGACGGGACCGCTAACAATCAGCCCCAGCATTTT. This gives the protein CASSLDGTANNQPQHF.

A remark on this clonotype: This may arise from a read error, as a much more abundant clone is one base away. V and J are TRBV5-1 and TRBJ2-1; 13 bases fit TRBD2. Germline-derived CDR1 and CDR2 are SGHRS and YFSETQ. V was pared by 5 bases and J by 10 bases, with 6 bases of the junction left unmatched. This CDR3 is 14 amino acids long. Here the CDR3 DNA reads TGCGCCAGCAGTCAAGGGACTAGCGGGGACGAGCAGTTCTTC. It encodes CASSQGTSGDEQFF.

This clonotype occurred a few times. The chain combines TRBV15 with TRBJ2-5; 8 bases are a match to TRBD1. Germline assignment: CDR1 LNHNV and CDR2 YYDKDF (reference sequence). The length of the CDR3 is 14 residues. V dropped 1 base and J dropped 4; count of bases not matched to a gene: 2. CDR3: CATSRGTGPETQYF. The CDR3 DNA reads TGTGCCACCAGCAGAGGGACAGGGCCAGAGACCCAGTACTTC.

This clonotype has ten or more counts. The rearrangement links TRBV18 to TRBJ2-7; TRBD1 matches at 7 bases. CDR3 length: 14 residues. Per germline, CDR1 KGHSH and CDR2 LQKENI. The V gene end was trimmed by 4 bases and the J gene end by 6 bases; junction bases not matched to a gene: 9. The CDR3 reads CASSRSGQVFEQYF. CDR3 nucleotide sequence: TGTGCCAGCTCACGGAGCGGACAGGTCTTCGAGCAGTACTTC.

This clonotype has only a few counts. CDR3 loop: CATSDFRTSGGATDTQYF. The CDR3 nucleotides are TGTGCCACCAGTGACTTTAGGACTAGCGGGGGGGCTACAGATACGCAGTATTTT. This chain uses TRBV24-1 with TRBJ2-3; 15 nucleotides agree with TRBD2. V gave up 4 bases and J gave up 3 bases; unmatched junction bases: 7. Germline CDR1 and CDR2: KGHDR and SFDVKD. CDR3 size: 18 residues.

This clonotype was detected only a few times. The chain uses TRBV7-9 and TRBJ2-5; no firm D call. This CDR3 is built from 12 residues. Germline CDR1 and CDR2: SEHNR and FQNEAQ (reference sequence). The ends were cut back, 5 bases at V and 5 bases at J, with 9 bases in the middle. Written as DNA, the CDR3 is TGTGCCAGCAGCCTCGTTATGGAGACCCAGTACTTC. Residues: CASSLVMETQYF.

The chain employs TRBV11-2 and TRBJ2-7; weak D call: TRBD2 (6 bases). The germline CDR1 and CDR2 sequences are SGHAT and FQNNGV. This CDR3 is built from 14 residues. Trimming cost V 7 bases and J 1 base, with 14 bases left between them. The CDR3 spells CASTPRRESYEQYF. The CDR3, as DNA: TGTGCCAGCACCCCGCGACGGGAGTCCTACGAGCAGTACTTC.

The CDR3 loop reads CASSLGTGYGTQYF. DNA of the CDR3: TGTGCCAGCAGCTTAGGTACAGGCTACGGGACCCAGTACTTC. This chain connects TRBV11-3 to TRBJ2-5, with D perhaps TRBD1 (5 bases). Germline V gene sequence: CDR1 SGHNT, CDR2 YENEEA. V was pared by 1 base and J by 7 bases, with 13 bases between. The CDR3 runs to 14 residues. The full variable domain, with the rest looked up from reference TRBV11-3 and TRBJ2-5, is EAGVVQSPRYKIIEKKQPVAFWCNPISGHNTLYWYLQNLGQGPELLIRYENEEAVDDSQLPKDRFSAERLKGVDSTLKIQPAELGDSAVYLCASSLGTGYGTQYFGPGTRLLVL.

The chain has TRBV6-1 and TRBJ1-6; D possibly corresponds to TRBD1 (6 bases). Germline loops: CDR1 MNHNS, CDR2 SASEGT. With 2 bases removed from V and 4 bases from J, the gap between germline ends came to 12 bases. This CDR3 is built from 16 residues. The CDR3 here is CASSERGQIYNSPLHF. CDR3 bases: TGTGCCAGCAGTGAAAGAGGACAGATTTATAATTCACCCCTCCACTTT.

Ten or more counts support this clonotype. V and J are TRBV2 and TRBJ1-5; TRBD1 is a possible D gene (5 bases). The CDR3 extends over 14 amino acids. V was trimmed by 8 bases and J by 6 bases, leaving 17 bases between them. CDR1 SNHLY and CDR2 FYNNEI come from the germline V gene. The CDR3 DNA reads as TGTGCCAGCTCGGGACGGGCGAGGAGTCAGCCCCAGCATTTT. Protein: CASSGRARSQPQHF. Filled out from reference TRBV2 and TRBJ1-5, the complete variable domain reads EPEVTQTPSHQVTQMGQEVILRCVPISNHLYFYWYRQILGQKVEFLVSFYNNEISEKSEIFDDQFSVERPDGSNFTLKIRSTKLEDSAMYFCASSGRARSQPQHFGDGTRLSIL.

This clonotype turned up a few times. A much larger clone lies one base from this, so it may be a read error. V is TRBV18 and J is TRBJ1-1; D is uncertain. This CDR3 region has 17 residues. Germline V lookup: CDR1 KGHSH, CDR2 LQKENI. Trimming pared 2 bases from V and 0 bases from J, leaving 16 bases between. Here the CDR3 reads CASSPARSTAVNTEAFF. CDR3 DNA sequence: TGTGCCAGCTCACCAGCCCGATCGACGGCAGTGAACACTGAAGCTTTCTTT.

The genes are TRBV4-1 and TRBJ1-5, with D possibly matching TRBD1 (5 bases). The germline gives CDR1 MGHRA, CDR2 YSYEKL. V lost 1 base, J lost 0 bases, and 10 bases lay in between. The CDR3 spans 16 residues. CDR3 protein: CASSQAFGHSNQPQHF. CDR3 in DNA: TGCGCCAGCAGCCAAGCTTTTGGACATAGCAATCAGCCCCAGCATTTT.

The sample holds a few counts of this clonotype. A clone one base away is much larger, so this may be a read error. The V gene is TRBV12-3 or TRBV12-4, the J gene TRBJ1-6; D is undetermined. The CDR3 runs 12 residues. CDR3 DNA sequence: TGTGCCAACTCCTCGAGCAACTCACCCCCCCACTTT. This encodes CANSSSNSPPHF.

At least ten counts were recorded for this clonotype. The chain couples TRBV28 to TRBJ2-1; D gene uncertain. V was clipped by 1 base and J by 9 bases, with 13 bases between them. This CDR3 region has 14 residues. Germline V lookup: CDR1 MDHEN, CDR2 SYDVKM. The DNA of the CDR3 is TGTGCCAGCAGTTTATCCCGTTTGGGCGGTGAGCAGTTCTTC. Translation gives CASSLSRLGGEQFF.

This clonotype was counted between two and nine times. The chain recombines TRBV7-9 with TRBJ2-7; 9 bases fit TRBD1. Per the germline V gene, CDR1 is SEHNR and CDR2 is FQNEAQ (reference sequence). The CDR3 spans 14 residues. Losses at the gene ends were 5 bases for V and 4 bases for J; bases not matched to a gene: 6. The CDR3 region is CASSNGQGRYEQYF. The CDR3 bases are TGTGCCAGCAGCAACGGACAGGGGAGGTACGAGCAGTACTTC. The full variable domain, its missing parts supplied by reference TRBV7-9 and TRBJ2-7, is DTGVSQNPRHKITKRGQNVTFRCDPISEHNRLYWYRQTLGQGPEFLTYFQNEAQLEKSRLLSDRFSAERPKGSFSTLEIQRTEQGDSAMYLCASSNGQGRYEQYFGPGTRLTVT.

This clonotype was detected only a few times. J is TRBJ1-3 and V is TRBV5-4, with TRBD1 matching over 9 bases. Germline lookup yields CDR1 SGHNT and CDR2 YYREEE (reference sequence). The CDR3 consists of 16 residues. Losses at the gene ends were 3 bases for V and 4 bases for J; bases not matched to a gene: 8. CDR3 residues: CASSWSGTGTGNTIYF. The CDR3 DNA follows: TGTGCCAGCAGCTGGTCCGGGACAGGGACCGGAAACACCATATATTTT.

This clonotype has a count of ten or more. The chain couples TRBV6-5 to TRBJ2-7; D may be TRBD1 (6 bases). The germline V gene has CDR1 MNHEY and CDR2 SVGAGI. Trimming cost V 2 bases and J 7 bases, with 12 bases left between them. The CDR3 has 13 residues. CDR3 coding DNA: TGTGCCAGCAGTTACCAAGACAGGAGGGAGCAGTACTTC. This gives the protein CASSYQDRREQYF.

The chain uses TRBV30 and TRBJ1-5, with D possibly matching TRBD1 (5 bases). CDR1 is GTSNPN and CDR2 is SVGIG in the germline V gene (reference sequence). The CDR3 runs 13 residues. V gave up 1 base and J gave up 5 bases, with 9 bases separating them. CDR3 DNA: TGTGCCTGGAGTGGGGGCACCTATCAGCCCCAGCATTTT. It yields the protein CAWSGGTYQPQHF.

The rearrangement uses TRBV7-3 and TRBJ2-2, with 9 bases fitting TRBD1. CDR3 length: 14 residues. CDR1 is SGHTA and CDR2 is FQGTGA in the germline V gene. V dropped 2 bases and J dropped 7; count of bases not matched to a gene: 2. The CDR3 loop is CASSLGTGFGELFF. CDR3 nucleotides: TGTGCCAGCAGCTTAGGGACAGGGTTCGGGGAGCTGTTTTTT.

Of note for this clonotype: This clone may be a read error of a much larger clone one base away. The genes are TRBV3-1 and TRBJ1-4; 12 bases match TRBD1. Germline V gene lookup returns CDR1 LGHDT and CDR2 YNNKEL (reference sequence). This CDR3 is 19 amino acids long. CDR3 sequence (DNA): TGTGCCAGCAGCCAATCCCGGGACAGGGGGCGCGGTACTAATGAAGAACTGTTTTTT. Its translation is CASSQSRDRGRGTNEELFF.

This clonotype was seen only a few times. This chain links TRBV10-2 with TRBJ2-7; D may be TRBD1 (6 bases). Per germline, CDR1 WSHSY and CDR2 SAAADI. The CDR3 consists of 13 residues. Trimming stripped 7 bases from V and 1 base from J, with 11 bases between. This CDR3 is CASIRGQSYEQYF. CDR3 DNA sequence: TGCGCCAGCATCCGAGGACAGTCCTACGAGCAGTACTTC.

In this sample, this clonotype turned up many times. The V gene is TRBV2, the J gene TRBJ2-1; no clear D. CDR3 length: 14 residues. Trimming took off 4 bases at V and 7 bases at J, with 14 bases between the two ends. Germline CDR1 SNHLY, CDR2 FYNNEI. CDR3 nucleotide sequence: TGTGCCAGCAGTGTTGGCTCTCCGGGTAATGAGCAGTTCTTC. This sequence encodes CASSVGSPGNEQFF.

The J gene is TRBJ2-3, the V gene TRBV5-1; possibly TRBD1 or TRBD2 for D (6 bases each). Germline V gene lookup returns CDR1 SGHRS and CDR2 YFSETQ. The V end lost 6 bases, the J end lost 1 base, and 12 bases lay between the germline ends. This CDR3 comprises 14 residues. The CDR3 DNA reads TGCGCCAGCACCTCCCGGGGGCGCACAGATACGCAGTATTTT. Residues: CASTSRGRTDTQYF.

Many counts were recorded for this clonotype. This sequence joins TRBV9 and TRBJ2-6; 8 nucleotides line up with TRBD2. The germline V gene has CDR1 SGDLS and CDR2 YYNGEE. The CDR3 is 17 amino acids. The trim removed 4 bases at V and 0 bases at J, leaving 6 bases unmatched. The DNA for the CDR3 is TGTGCCAGCAGCAGGACCGGGACTAGCTCTGGGGCCAACGTCCTGACTTTC. This translates into CASSRTGTSSGANVLTF.

This clonotype turned up a few times. The V call is TRBV12-3 or TRBV12-4, the J call TRBJ1-3; possible D gene TRBD1, 6 bases. The CDR3 is 16 amino acids. V lost 6 bases, J lost 2 bases, and 17 bases lay in between. For the CDR3, the DNA is TGTGCCAGCAGCCGAGGAGGGGGGCGAACTGGAAACACCATATATTTT. This sequence encodes CASSRGGGRTGNTIYF.

This clonotype was recorded many times. V and J are TRBV20-1 and TRBJ1-5; 7 bases fit TRBD1. Germline trimming cut 3 bases from V and 2 bases from J; bases unmatched to any gene: 7. The CDR3 contains 15 residues. The germline CDR1 and CDR2 sequences are DFQATT and SNEGSKA (reference sequence). CDR3 nucleotides: TGCAGTGCTAGTGCCAGGGGGGACGGCAATCAGCCCCAGCATTTT. This sequence encodes CSASARGDGNQPQHF.

There are many counts of this clonotype. V and J are TRBV5-1 and TRBJ2-7; TRBD2 might be the D (6 bases). V was trimmed by 5 bases and J by 2 bases, leaving 8 bases between them. From germline, CDR1 is SGHRS and CDR2 YFSETQ. The CDR3 has 12 residues. The CDR3 is CASREGAYEQYF. CDR3 DNA sequence: TGCGCCAGCAGGGAGGGAGCCTACGAGCAGTACTTC.

In this sample, this clonotype turned up a few times. The genes are TRBV29-1 and TRBJ1-2; TRBD1 agrees at 8 bases. Per germline, CDR1 SQVTM and CDR2 ANQGSEA. The CDR3 extends over 15 amino acids. V gave up 0 bases and J gave up 4 bases; unmatched junction bases: 7. CDR3 DNA sequence: TGCAGCGTTGAAGATCAGGGACAGGCGGGCTATGGCTACACCTTC. Residues: CSVEDQGQAGYGYTF.

This clonotype was seen many times. The chain recombines TRBV28 with TRBJ1-1; maybe TRBD1 (6 bases). In germline, CDR1 is MDHEN, CDR2 SYDVKM. The V gene lost 4 bases and the J gene lost 5 bases, with 17 bases spanning the gap. The CDR3 totals 15 residues. CDR3: CASSSTPTGGTEAFF. The CDR3 DNA sequence: TGTGCCAGCAGTTCAACCCCGACAGGAGGAACTGAAGCTTTCTTT.

J is TRBJ1-4 and V is TRBV6-1; D gene uncertain. The V end was cut by 2 bases, the J end by 6 bases, with 10 bases between. The CDR3 sequence is 14 residues long. The germline V gene encodes CDR1 MNHNS and CDR2 SASEGT. The CDR3 sequence: CASSENGVDEKLFF. CDR3 DNA sequence: TGTGCCAGCAGTGAAAATGGGGTAGATGAAAAACTGTTTTTT.